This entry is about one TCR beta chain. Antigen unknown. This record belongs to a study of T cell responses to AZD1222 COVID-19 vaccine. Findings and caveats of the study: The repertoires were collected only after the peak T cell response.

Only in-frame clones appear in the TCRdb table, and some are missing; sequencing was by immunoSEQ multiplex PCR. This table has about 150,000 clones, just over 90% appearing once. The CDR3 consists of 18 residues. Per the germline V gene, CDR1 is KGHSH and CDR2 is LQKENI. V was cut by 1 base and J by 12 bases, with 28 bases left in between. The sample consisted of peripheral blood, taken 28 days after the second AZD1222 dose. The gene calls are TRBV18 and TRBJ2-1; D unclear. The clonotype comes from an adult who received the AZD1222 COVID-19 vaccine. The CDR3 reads CASSPRPTSGSVPIAQFF. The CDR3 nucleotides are TGTGCCAGCTCACCACGTCCAACATCTGGTAGTGTTCCGATTGCGCAGTTCTTC.